This is a list of T cell receptor beta chains from one sample in a study of CXCR3-negative and CXCR3-positive naive CD8 T cells. TCRdb re-analyzed the 5' RACE reads; it lists each CDR3 protein once, without DNA. The sample table sets out tens of thousands of distinct CDR3 sequences. Material: memory CD8+ T cells from blood. The receptors come from a human donor in good health. Some clones in this sample may be carry-over from other donors' samples. The CDR3 runs from the conserved cysteine through the conserved F or W. Fields, in order: J gene, V gene, clone size, CDR3 protein. Clone size, where shown, is once, few, many, or a class for clones that have expanded.

J gene: TRBJ1-6
V gene: TRBV10-3
clone size: .
CDR3 protein: CATQQGELRNSPLHF

J gene: TRBJ2-1
V gene: TRBV12-3/TRBV12-4
clone size: .
CDR3 protein: CASSLIRDMPYNEQFF

J gene: TRBJ2-7
V gene: TRBV7-8
clone size: .
CDR3 protein: CASSLVGSAYEQYF

J gene: TRBJ2-5
V gene: TRBV5-1
clone size: .
CDR3 protein: CASSLQPRGRETQYF

J gene: TRBJ2-7
V gene: TRBV14
clone size: .
CDR3 protein: CASSPQGARAGEQYF

J gene: TRBJ2-5
V gene: TRBV2
clone size: .
CDR3 protein: CASSGRLAGDLRQETQYF

J gene: TRBJ2-5
V gene: TRBV7-6
clone size: .
CDR3 protein: CASSESVGGGGQETQYF

J gene: TRBJ2-2
V gene: TRBV27
clone size: .
CDR3 protein: CASSFGTPGELFF

J gene: TRBJ1-5
V gene: TRBV5-1
clone size: .
CDR3 protein: CASSWEEDYSNQPQHF

J gene: TRBJ2-1
V gene: TRBV6-2/TRBV6-3
clone size: .
CDR3 protein: CASSYLQTWIEQFF

J gene: TRBJ2-5
V gene: TRBV4-3
clone size: .
CDR3 protein: CASSQVGSSGGAETQYF

J gene: TRBJ1-2
V gene: TRBV4-1
clone size: .
CDR3 protein: CASSQPGQASEYGYTF

J gene: TRBJ2-1
V gene: TRBV12-3/TRBV12-4
clone size: .
CDR3 protein: CASSFQRGGGNEQFF

J gene: TRBJ2-7
V gene: TRBV5-1
clone size: .
CDR3 protein: CASSFETAVYEQYF

J gene: TRBJ1-2
V gene: TRBV29-1
clone size: .
CDR3 protein: CSVGGGKGYTF

J gene: TRBJ1-2
V gene: TRBV29-1
clone size: medium-sized
CDR3 protein: CSAGPQGEDGYTF

J gene: TRBJ2-1
V gene: TRBV7-8
clone size: .
CDR3 protein: CASSLDVGAGVYEQFF

J gene: TRBJ2-1
V gene: TRBV6-1
clone size: .
CDR3 protein: CASSALAGDLDEQFF

J gene: TRBJ2-7
V gene: TRBV2
clone size: .
CDR3 protein: CASSEIGDSSYEQYF

J gene: TRBJ2-7
V gene: TRBV28
clone size: .
CDR3 protein: CASSLRPYTSYEQYF

J gene: TRBJ2-1
V gene: TRBV5-1
clone size: .
CDR3 protein: CASSPGVEQFF

J gene: TRBJ2-5
V gene: TRBV28
clone size: .
CDR3 protein: CASRRTGGFETQYF

J gene: TRBJ2-6
V gene: TRBV3-1
clone size: large
CDR3 protein: CASSQGTSSSGANVLTF

J gene: TRBJ2-3
V gene: TRBV7-2
clone size: .
CDR3 protein: CASSSRGGDTDTQYF

J gene: TRBJ2-7
V gene: TRBV15
clone size: .
CDR3 protein: CATSSGYEQYF

J gene: TRBJ2-5
V gene: TRBV12-3/TRBV12-4
clone size: .
CDR3 protein: CASTSGTGNQETQYF

J gene: TRBJ2-5
V gene: TRBV28
clone size: .
CDR3 protein: CASSLYWGQETQYF

J gene: TRBJ2-7
V gene: TRBV29-1
clone size: .
CDR3 protein: CSPLNLAQETQYF

J gene: TRBJ2-3
V gene: TRBV27
clone size: .
CDR3 protein: CASSLIGSKDTQYF

J gene: TRBJ2-5
V gene: TRBV7-9
clone size: .
CDR3 protein: CASSLRGGRETQYF

J gene: TRBJ2-1
V gene: TRBV29-1
clone size: .
CDR3 protein: CSAVAAGNEQFF

J gene: TRBJ2-2
V gene: TRBV12-2
clone size: .
CDR3 protein: CAGLANTGELFF

J gene: TRBJ2-7
V gene: TRBV14
clone size: .
CDR3 protein: CASSQIGGGPTYEQYF

J gene: TRBJ2-3
V gene: TRBV6-2/TRBV6-3
clone size: .
CDR3 protein: CASSYRGLAGVSSTDTQYF

J gene: TRBJ2-7
V gene: TRBV9
clone size: .
CDR3 protein: CASRPEGEYEQYF

J gene: TRBJ1-1
V gene: TRBV12-3/TRBV12-4
clone size: medium-sized
CDR3 protein: CASSLTANTEAFF

J gene: TRBJ2-1
V gene: TRBV28
clone size: .
CDR3 protein: CASSLSTGGNEQFF

J gene: TRBJ1-1
V gene: TRBV6-1
clone size: .
CDR3 protein: CASSEGRTEAFF

J gene: TRBJ2-3
V gene: TRBV28
clone size: .
CDR3 protein: CASSLNSGGSTDTQYF

J gene: TRBJ2-3
V gene: TRBV13
clone size: .
CDR3 protein: CASSRPGRSTDTQYF

J gene: TRBJ2-5
V gene: TRBV7-6
clone size: .
CDR3 protein: CASTPAVPPLAALLQETQYF

J gene: TRBJ2-7
V gene: TRBV10-3
clone size: .
CDR3 protein: CAISEVGYSYEQYF

J gene: TRBJ2-2
V gene: TRBV4-2
clone size: .
CDR3 protein: CASSLPGVETGELFF

J gene: TRBJ2-3
V gene: TRBV28
clone size: .
CDR3 protein: CASSLFRGWNTDTQYF

J gene: TRBJ2-5
V gene: TRBV6-5
clone size: .
CDR3 protein: CASSYSGQGGETQYF

J gene: TRBJ1-5
V gene: TRBV20-1
clone size: .
CDR3 protein: CSASWQGPYSNQPQHF

J gene: TRBJ2-1
V gene: TRBV19
clone size: .
CDR3 protein: CASMSGLYNEQFF

J gene: TRBJ1-1
V gene: TRBV29-1
clone size: .
CDR3 protein: CSVEDPNEAFF

J gene: TRBJ2-7
V gene: TRBV19
clone size: .
CDR3 protein: CASSMASGGPLSYEQYF

J gene: TRBJ1-1
V gene: TRBV12-3/TRBV12-4
clone size: .
CDR3 protein: CAIGGNTEAFF

J gene: TRBJ2-1
V gene: TRBV6-5
clone size: .
CDR3 protein: CASSYSRRGGTPLQFF